The 30 T cell receptor beta chains reported below all come from one sample, sequenced in a study of blood T cell repertoires in COVID-19. This table comes from immunoSEQ multiplex PCR, and its TCRdb copy is limited to in-frame clones, with some not included. The data show roughly 60,000 clones, 80% to 85% seen once. Material for sequencing was peripheral blood. These receptors were taken from a man aged 80 or over with COVID-19, enrolled during active disease.

The chain combines TRBV30 with TRBJ1-6; TRBD1 aligns across 8 bases. This CDR3 region has 14 residues. The ends lost 3 bases at V and 7 bases at J; junction bases unmatched: 5. The germline V gene encodes CDR1 GTSNPN and CDR2 SVGIG (reference sequence). The CDR3 DNA is TGTGCCTGGAGCCCGGGACAGGAGAATTCACCCCTCCACTTT. It specifies CAWSPGQENSPLHF.

The chain is built from TRBV19 and TRBJ1-2; TRBD1 agrees at 7 bases. The CDR3 sequence is 15 residues long. Germline CDR1 is LNHDA and CDR2 is SQIVND (reference sequence). V gave up 5 bases and J gave up 4 bases; unmatched junction bases: 10. CDR3 sequence reads: CASSETQGRGYGYTF. The DNA of the CDR3 is TGTGCCAGTAGTGAAACACAGGGGCGCGGCTATGGCTACACCTTC.

This chain's CDR3 is CASSQEEGGVRLYRGYTF. The DNA for the CDR3 is TGTGCCAGCAGCCAAGAGGAAGGGGGCGTTCGCTTATACCGCGGCTACACCTTC. The gene calls are TRBV4-2 and TRBJ1-2, with 7 bases identical to TRBD1. This CDR3 has 18 residues. Germline lookup yields CDR1 LGHNA and CDR2 YNFKEQ. With 0 bases clipped from V and 8 bases from J, the junction kept 18 bases outside the gene matches.

The chain joins TRBV27 to TRBJ1-1, with D possibly matching TRBD1 (5 bases). Trimming took 0 bases from V and 2 from J, leaving 16 bases between them. The CDR3 consists of 17 residues. Germline loops: CDR1 MNHEY, CDR2 SMNVEV (reference sequence). As DNA, the CDR3 is TGTGCCAGCAGTTTATCGAGTCGGGGAGGGACTAACACTGAAGCTTTCTTT. This codes for CASSLSSRGGTNTEAFF.

This clone appeared a single time. The J gene is TRBJ1-2, the V gene TRBV6-5; possible D gene TRBD1, 6 bases. V was trimmed by 4 bases and J by 10 bases, leaving 10 bases between them. Germline loops: CDR1 MNHEY, CDR2 SVGAGI. CDR3 length equals 11 residues. CDR3 coding DNA: TGTGCCAGCAGTTTTGGGGGCGACTACACCTTC. This encodes CASSFGGDYTF.

The rearrangement links TRBV4-3 to TRBJ1-5; TRBD1 matches at 8 bases. From germline, CDR1 is LGHNA and CDR2 YSLEER. V shed 4 bases, J shed 1 base, and the junction held 9 bases outside the gene matches. This CDR3 has 17 residues. The CDR3 region is CASSPTQGARSNQPQHF. The CDR3, as DNA: TGCGCCAGCAGCCCAACCCAGGGGGCGCGGAGCAATCAGCCCCAGCATTTT.

The CDR3 DNA follows: TGTGCCAGCAGCCAGGGAGGGCCCGCGACAACCTATGGCTACACCTTC. This codes for CASSQGGPATTYGYTF. This rearrangement joins TRBV14 to TRBJ1-2; D is undetermined. Trimming removed 3 bases at V and 4 bases at J, with 18 bases between. CDR1 is SGHDN and CDR2 is FVKESK in the germline V gene. The CDR3 is 16 residues long.

The chain employs TRBV9 and TRBJ1-6, with 7 bases lining up with TRBD1. The ends lost 4 bases at V and 13 bases at J; junction bases unmatched: 14. The germline gives CDR1 SGDLS, CDR2 YYNGEE. The CDR3 length is 15 residues. The DNA for the CDR3 is TGTGCCAGCAGCCCTTGGACAGGCGGAGGAAGGCCCCTCCACTTT. Protein product: CASSPWTGGGRPLHF.

CDR3 in amino acids: CASSPEVNTEAFF. The CDR3 nucleotides are TGTGCCAGCTCACCGGAGGTGAACACTGAAGCTTTCTTT. The chain carries TRBV18 and TRBJ1-1; unclear D gene. The CDR3 has 13 amino acids. Between the trimmed V and J ends, which lost 3 bases and 0 bases, there was a span of 5 bases. Germline V gene sequence: CDR1 KGHSH, CDR2 LQKENI. The full variable domain, in which reference TRBV18 and TRBJ1-1 provide the parts outside the CDR3, is NAGVMQNPRHLVRRRGQEARLRCSPMKGHSHVYWYRQLPEEGLKFMVYLQKENIIDESGMPKERFSAEFPKEGPSILRIQQVVRGDSAAYFCASSPEVNTEAFFGQGTRLTVV.

The chain recombines TRBV11-2 with TRBJ2-3, with TRBD2 identical over 11 bases. Germline trimming cut 0 bases from V and 4 bases from J; bases unmatched to any gene: 3. The CDR3 covers 16 residues. The germline CDR1 and CDR2 sequences are SGHAT and FQNNGV. The CDR3 nucleotides read TGTGCCAGCAGCTTAGATCGGACTAGCGGGCCAGATACGCAGTATTTT. This sequence encodes CASSLDRTSGPDTQYF.

The V gene is TRBV3-1 (or the pseudogene TRBV3-2), the J gene TRBJ1-4, with D uncertain. This CDR3 is 14 amino acids long. V was shortened by 1 base and J by 8 bases, with 11 bases between the two germline ends. In germline, CDR1 is LGHDT, CDR2 YNNKEL (reference sequence). The CDR3 DNA follows: TGTGCCAGCAGCCAAGGTCGAGCTCGGGAAAAACTGTTTTTT. Amino acids: CASSQGRAREKLFF.

The chain recombines TRBV29-1 with TRBJ2-6; 12 nucleotides line up with TRBD2. V dropped 4 bases and J dropped 4; count of bases not matched to a gene: 2. This CDR3 is built from 15 residues. CDR1 SQVTM and CDR2 ANQGSEA come from the germline V gene. CDR3 sequence (DNA): TGCAGCGTTGGGACTAGCGGGGCCGGGGCCAACGTCCTGACTTTC. Protein sequence: CSVGTSGAGANVLTF.

This clone came up once. The chain recombines TRBV28 with TRBJ1-5; D ambiguous. Per the germline V gene, CDR1 is MDHEN and CDR2 is SYDVKM. The CDR3 has 16 residues. The V and J ends lost 1 base and 6 bases respectively, with 16 bases between them. The CDR3 region has the DNA TGTGCCAGCAGTTTATATTCCATGACCGGAGGTCAGCCCCAGCATTTT. Its protein is CASSLYSMTGGQPQHF.

V and J are TRBV18 and TRBJ1-1; 7 bases align to TRBD1. CDR1 KGHSH and CDR2 LQKENI come from the germline V gene. This CDR3 region has 15 residues. J lost 0 bases, V lost 3 bases, and 4 bases had no gene match. The CDR3 loop reads CASSPAGQLNTEAFF. As DNA, the CDR3 is TGTGCCAGCTCACCGGCGGGACAGCTGAACACTGAAGCTTTCTTT.

This chain joins TRBV6-4 and TRBJ1-2; D not resolved. This CDR3 has 12 amino acids. Germline V gives CDR1 MRHNA, CDR2 SNTAGT. V was shortened by 7 bases and J by 3 bases, with 9 bases between the two germline ends. The CDR3 is CASNREDYGYTF. The CDR3, as DNA: TGTGCCAGCAACCGGGAAGACTATGGCTACACCTTC.

The V call is TRBV16, the J call TRBJ2-1, with 10 bases that match TRBD1. From germline, CDR1 is KGHSY and CDR2 FQNENV. Losses at the gene ends were 4 bases for V and 7 bases for J; bases not matched to a gene: 7. The CDR3 spans 15 residues. In DNA, the CDR3 is TGTGCCAGCAGCCCGCAGGGACAGGGGAGGAATGAGCAGTTCTTC. Protein: CASSPQGQGRNEQFF.

The chain employs TRBV5-4 and TRBJ2-1; 9 positions match TRBD1. V was pared by 4 bases and J by 6 bases, with 11 bases of the junction left unmatched. Germline V CDR1 and CDR2: SGHNT, YYREEE (reference sequence). The CDR3 runs to 16 residues. CDR3 nucleotide sequence: TGTGCCAGCAGCCCCCGGACAGGGGAAACAGTCAATGAGCAGTTCTTC. Translated, it gives CASSPRTGETVNEQFF.

V and J are TRBV7-8 and TRBJ2-5, with 8 bases identical to TRBD1. V lost 1 base to trimming and J lost 3 bases; unmatched junction nucleotides: 4. There are 15 residues in the CDR3. Germline V gene data show CDR1 as SGHVS and CDR2 as FQNEAQ. The CDR3 here is CASSLDRGLEETQYF. The CDR3 bases are TGTGCCAGCAGCTTAGACAGGGGGTTGGAAGAGACCCAGTACTTC.

The V gene is TRBV6-5, the J gene TRBJ2-7; TRBD2 agrees at 8 bases. The CDR3 totals 15 residues. The V segment lost 5 bases and the J segment 6 bases; nucleotides outside the gene matches: 12. Germline V gene lookup returns CDR1 MNHEY and CDR2 SVGAGI. CDR3 region: CASSLAGPRAGEQYF. The CDR3 coding sequence is TGTGCCAGCAGTCTAGCGGGCCCTAGGGCTGGCGAGCAGTACTTC.

CDR3 DNA sequence: TGTGCCAGCAGTTACTCGTCAGCCAGGGGCGACGAGCAGTACTTC. Its protein product is CASSYSSARGDEQYF. This rearrangement joins TRBV6-5 to TRBJ2-7; TRBD1 might be the D (6 bases). There are 15 residues in the CDR3. Per the germline V gene, CDR1 is MNHEY and CDR2 is SVGAGI. The V end lost 0 bases, the J end lost 5 bases, and 14 bases lay between the germline ends.

The V and J genes are TRBV30 and TRBJ1-2, with TRBD1 identical over 7 bases. Unmatched junction bases numbered 25, after V lost 0 bases and J lost 3 bases. Per the germline V gene, CDR1 is GTSNPN and CDR2 is SVGIG (reference sequence). This CDR3 is 21 amino acids long. This CDR3 is CAWSVEVWLDSTGKEDYGYTF. In DNA form, the CDR3 reads TGTGCCTGGAGTGTAGAGGTATGGTTGGATTCGACAGGGAAGGAAGACTATGGCTACACCTTC.

This clone has more than one count but fewer than ten. This chain uses TRBV6-5 with TRBJ1-2; 7 nucleotides agree with TRBD1. CDR1 and CDR2 (germline): MNHEY, SVGAGI. The CDR3 is made up of 15 amino acids. V lost 6 bases, J lost 3 bases, and 10 bases stayed unmatched. The CDR3, as DNA: TGTGCCAGCAGCGTTGCCGCAGGGGGGCACTATGGCTACACCTTC. This gives the protein CASSVAAGGHYGYTF.

This rearrangement joins TRBV4-1 to TRBJ1-2; D is perhaps TRBD1 (5 bases). Germline V lookup: CDR1 MGHRA, CDR2 YSYEKL. This CDR3 has 15 amino acids. Between the trimmed V and J ends, which lost 1 base and 4 bases, there was a span of 13 bases. This CDR3 is CASSQGGGFGYGYTF. The CDR3 region has the DNA TGCGCCAGCAGCCAAGGCGGGGGATTTGGCTATGGCTACACCTTC.

The rearrangement links TRBV5-1 to TRBJ2-5, with 11 positions matching TRBD2. Trimming at V came to 1 base and at J to 5 bases, leaving 7 bases not matched to a gene. This CDR3 has 16 residues. Germline V gene data show CDR1 as SGHRS and CDR2 as YFSETQ. CDR3 sequence: CASSLSTSGVRETQYF. For the CDR3, the DNA is TGCGCCAGCAGCTTGTCGACTAGCGGGGTCCGGGAGACCCAGTACTTC.

The gene calls are TRBV24-1 and TRBJ1-5, with D possibly matching TRBD1 (6 bases). The CDR3 covers 18 residues. Trimming cost V 2 bases and J 5 bases, with 21 bases left between them. Germline V gives CDR1 KGHDR, CDR2 SFDVKD. CDR3 protein: CATSDSAPQGGRDQPQHF. In nucleotides, the CDR3 is TGTGCCACCAGTGATTCGGCGCCACAGGGAGGGAGGGATCAGCCCCAGCATTTT.

The rearrangement joins TRBV20-1 to TRBJ2-1; perhaps TRBD2 as D (6 bases). From germline, CDR1 is DFQATT and CDR2 SNEGSKA (reference sequence). CDR3 size: 13 residues. Trimming removed 3 bases from V and 12 bases from J, with 18 bases in between. CDR3 nucleotides: TGCAGTGCTAGTTCCCTAGCGTCCACGGGGCAGTTCTTC. Residues: CSASSLASTGQFF.

The rearrangement uses TRBV19 and TRBJ1-5; no reliable D call. The V gene's germline CDR1 is LNHDA and CDR2 SQIVND (reference sequence). V lost 6 bases, J lost 1 base, and 7 bases lay in between. The CDR3 is 13 amino acids. CDR3 residues: CASRQMSNQPQHF. The DNA of the CDR3 is TGTGCCAGTAGACAGATGAGCAATCAGCCCCAGCATTTT.

The chain couples TRBV7-8 to TRBJ1-5, with D unresolved. The CDR3 is 16 amino acids. Germline V gives CDR1 SGHVS, CDR2 FQNEAQ. V lost 1 base, J lost 7 bases, and 17 bases lay in between. CDR3 sequence reads: CASSLGAERVGQPQHF. The DNA of the CDR3 is TGTGCCAGCAGCTTAGGAGCGGAAAGGGTAGGGCAGCCCCAGCATTTT.

This clone showed up just once. The J gene is TRBJ1-6, the V gene TRBV2, with D possibly matching TRBD1 (5 bases). V was shortened by 4 bases and J by 6 bases, with 13 bases between the two germline ends. The CDR3 is made up of 15 amino acids. Germline V gene lookup returns CDR1 SNHLY and CDR2 FYNNEI. The CDR3 spells CASSVLAGPNSPLHF. Here the CDR3 DNA reads TGTGCCAGCAGTGTTCTGGCAGGGCCTAATTCACCCCTCCACTTT. Combining the CDR3 with reference TRBV2 and TRBJ1-6 gives the whole variable domain EPEVTQTPSHQVTQMGQEVILRCVPISNHLYFYWYRQILGQKVEFLVSFYNNEISEKSEIFDDQFSVERPDGSNFTLKIRSTKLEDSAMYFCASSVLAGPNSPLHFGNGTRLTVT.

V usage is TRBV28 and J usage is TRBJ2-5; D is undetermined. The germline gives CDR1 MDHEN, CDR2 SYDVKM. CDR3 length equals 13 residues. V dropped 5 bases and J dropped 5 bases, with 12 bases sitting between them. The CDR3 region has the DNA TGTGCCAGCAGTCCTCCGGGTACGGAGACCCAGTACTTC. Encoded protein: CASSPPGTETQYF.